The source of this TCR beta chain is a study of cytomegalovirus exposure and HLA in healthy donors. This CDR3 comprises 13 residues. The V segment lost 3 bases and the J segment 13 bases; nucleotides outside the gene matches: 10. The germline V gene encodes CDR1 LNHDA and CDR2 SQIVND (reference sequence). Amplification used 60 Vbeta primers and 13 Jbeta primers. The protocol was immunoSEQ multiplex PCR, while the TCRdb copy is restricted to in-frame clones and leaves out a portion. The table includes under 150,000 clones, 82% detected once. The clonotype was recovered from a male donor in good health and CMV-seronegative. Sequenced: PBMCs. V gene TRBV19 combines with J gene TRBJ2-7; 9 positions match TRBD2. In nucleotides, the CDR3 is TGTGCCAGTAGTATGGCTAGCGGGGCCCCCGAATACTTC. Translating gives CASSMASGAPEYF.